This is a list of T cell receptor beta chains from one sample in a study of blood T cell repertoires in COVID-19. The method was immunoSEQ multiplex PCR; TCRdb's version includes in-frame clones alone and lacks a portion of them. The sample yields about 91,000 clones, around 89% seen once. Sequenced sample: peripheral blood. The receptor source for this set is a woman aged 80 or over with active COVID-19. The CDR3 runs from the conserved cysteine through the conserved F or W. A D gene is named only where the DNA matches it firmly. Clone size is given for some rows only: seen once, a few or many times, or a class if the clone is expanded.

>TRBJ1-2|-|TRBV28|TRBD1
CASSPRTGEGYTF
TGTGCCAGCAGTCCCCGGACAGGGGAAGGCTACACCTTC
>TRBJ2-3|-|TRBV9|TRBD2
CASSPGGAASLHF
TGTGCCAGCAGCCCCGGGGGGGCCGCTTCGCTGCATTTT
>TRBJ2-3|-|TRBV28|TRBD1
CASSQPGTGLYSDTQYF
TGTGCCAGCAGCCAACCGGGGACAGGCTTGTATTCAGATACGCAGTATTTT
>TRBJ2-5|few|TRBV19|TRBD1
CASSGTGRGALQETQYF
TGTGCCAGTAGTGGGACAGGCAGGGGGGCACTCCAAGAGACCCAGTACTTC
>TRBJ2-4|-|TRBV20-1|-
CSASKRVRAKNIQYF
TGCAGTGCTAGTAAGAGGGTGAGAGCCAAAAACATTCAGTACTTC
>TRBJ2-1|-|TRBV6-5|TRBD2
CASSYSRTGGLVGQFF
TGTGCCAGCAGTTACTCCCGGACGGGAGGGTTAGTAGGTCAGTTCTTC
>TRBJ2-7|few|TRBV7-9|-
CASSLAVDEQYF
TGTGCCAGCAGCTTGGCGGTCGACGAGCAGTACTTC
>TRBJ1-5|once|TRBV28|-
CASSRTDSNQPQHF
TGTGCCAGCAGCCGGACAGATAGCAATCAGCCCCAGCATTTT
>TRBJ1-4|once|TRBV18|TRBD1
CASSRDRDSEKLFF
TGTGCCAGCTCACGCGACAGGGATTCTGAAAAACTGTTTTTT
>TRBJ2-7|-|TRBV28|-
CASTTQYGVLEQYF
TGTGCCAGCACCACCCAATACGGTGTGCTCGAGCAGTACTTC
>TRBJ2-1|-|TRBV4-3|-
CASSQDPGDYNEQFF
TGCGCCAGCAGCCAAGATCCCGGGGACTACAATGAGCAGTTCTTC
>TRBJ1-1|-|TRBV15|-
CATSKLQGLRTEAFF
TGTGCCACCAGCAAATTACAGGGTTTGAGAACTGAAGCTTTCTTT
>TRBJ1-3|once|TRBV28|TRBD1
CASSQAQGARGNTIYF
TGTGCCAGCAGTCAAGCACAGGGGGCGAGAGGAAACACCATATATTTT
>TRBJ2-1|few|TRBV7-9|-
CASTMEYEQFF
TGTGCCAGCACTATGGAGTATGAGCAGTTCTTC
>TRBJ2-3|-|TRBV2|TRBD1
CASSPRGRGQRDTQYF
TGTGCCAGCAGCCCCAGGGGCAGGGGGCAGAGAGATACGCAGTATTTT
>TRBJ2-2|once|TRBV28|-
CASSPRGSRADTGELFF
TGTGCCAGCAGTCCCCGGGGGTCCCGGGCCGACACCGGGGAGCTGTTTTTT
>TRBJ2-3|-|TRBV9|-
CASSVVQGDSTDTQYF
TGTGCCAGCAGCGTAGTTCAGGGTGATAGCACAGATACGCAGTATTTT
>TRBJ1-2|-|TRBV13|TRBD1
CASRQESGGYGYTF
TGTGCCAGCAGGCAAGAGTCAGGGGGCTATGGCTACACCTTC
>TRBJ1-1|-|TRBV7-2|-
CASSPMGGRKAFF
TGTGCCAGCAGCCCGATGGGGGGGCGGAAAGCTTTCTTT
>TRBJ2-1|-|TRBV2|TRBD2
CASSATLAGVLYEQFF
TGTGCCAGCAGCGCCACGCTAGCGGGAGTCTTGTATGAGCAGTTCTTC
>TRBJ2-1|-|TRBV15|TRBD1
CATSRYRGQRDEQFF
TGTGCCACCAGCAGATACAGGGGGCAACGGGATGAGCAGTTCTTC
>TRBJ2-7|-|TRBV10-3|TRBD1
CAISGQGDQYF
TGTGCCATCAGTGGACAGGGTGATCAGTACTTC
>TRBJ2-7|-|TRBV7-2|TRBD2
CASSHGLATTFTYEQYF
TGTGCCAGCAGCCACGGACTAGCGACAACATTCACCTACGAGCAGTACTTC
>TRBJ1-1|-|TRBV5-1|-
CASSSLQDTEAFF
TGCGCCAGCAGCTCATTACAGGACACTGAAGCTTTCTTT
>TRBJ1-4|-|TRBV19|TRBD1
CASSDRTGVGKLFF
TGTGCCAGTTCGGATCGGACAGGTGTTGGAAAACTGTTTTTT
>TRBJ1-1|-|TRBV29-1|TRBD1
CSVGQGNTEAFF
TGCAGCGTTGGACAGGGGAACACTGAAGCTTTCTTT
>TRBJ2-1|-|TRBV19|-
CASSLALLANNNEQFF
TGTGCCAGTAGCTTAGCCCTTTTGGCCAACAACAATGAGCAGTTCTTC
>TRBJ1-1|-|TRBV6-5|-
CASSYQGYMNTEAFF
TGTGCCAGCAGTTACCAGGGGTACATGAACACTGAAGCTTTCTTT
>TRBJ1-2|-|TRBV7-8|TRBD1
CASSRLGGPRQGNYGYTF
TGTGCCAGCAGCCGTTTAGGAGGTCCCCGACAGGGGAATTATGGCTACACCTTC
>TRBJ2-3|-|TRBV5-1|TRBD2
CASSLAGGRTDTQYF
TGCGCCAGCAGCTTGGCGGGAGGGCGAACAGATACGCAGTATTTT
>TRBJ2-1|-|TRBV6-6|TRBD2
CASRAPGLAGGNEQFF
TGTGCCAGCAGAGCACCGGGACTAGCGGGAGGCAATGAGCAGTTCTTC
>TRBJ2-1|-|TRBV7-3|-
CASSLRQGSYNEQFF
TGTGCCAGCAGCTTAAGGCAGGGGTCCTACAATGAGCAGTTCTTC
>TRBJ2-7|-|TRBV18|TRBD1
CASSQNRGESYEQYF
TGTGCCAGCTCACAAAACAGGGGCGAATCCTACGAGCAGTACTTC
>TRBJ2-2|few|TRBV7-3|-
CASSLKLVSVPGELFF
TGTGCCAGCAGCTTGAAACTAGTATCGGTTCCCGGGGAGCTGTTTTTT
>TRBJ2-1|-|TRBV7-2|TRBD1
CASSSWTGEGEQFF
TGTGCCAGCAGCTCGTGGACAGGGGAGGGTGAGCAGTTCTTC
>TRBJ2-1|-|TRBV5-1|TRBD2
CASSLTSGSRSYNEQFF
TGCGCCAGCAGCTTGACTAGCGGGAGTAGGTCCTACAATGAGCAGTTCTTC
>TRBJ2-1|-|TRBV28|TRBD2
CASSFLAGVYNEQFF
TGTGCCAGCAGTTTTCTCGCGGGAGTCTACAATGAGCAGTTCTTC
>TRBJ2-3|-|TRBV5-6|TRBD2
CASSFRRGSTDTQYF
TGTGCCAGCAGCTTTCGGCGGGGGAGCACAGATACGCAGTATTTT
>TRBJ2-1|-|TRBV12-3/TRBV12-4|TRBD2
CASSFTSDNEQFF
TGTGCCAGCAGTTTTACTAGCGACAATGAGCAGTTCTTC
>TRBJ2-5|-|TRBV4-1|TRBD2
CASSLGGTPETQYF
TGCGCCAGCAGCCTCGGGGGGACCCCAGAGACCCAGTACTTC
>TRBJ2-3|-|TRBV5-5|TRBD2
CASSFEREGPTQYF
TGTGCCAGCAGCTTCGAGCGGGAGGGCCCGACGCAGTATTTT
>TRBJ1-4|few|TRBV27|TRBD1
CASRGGTGHEKLFF
TGTGCCAGCCGCGGAGGGACAGGCCATGAAAAACTGTTTTTT
>TRBJ2-2|-|TRBV24-1|TRBD1
CATSDFATGGTAGELFF
TGTGCCACCAGTGATTTTGCGACAGGGGGTACCGCCGGGGAGCTGTTTTTT
>TRBJ2-7|-|TRBV5-4|-
CASSLGGSGPYEQYF
TGTGCCAGCAGCCTGGGGGGTAGCGGTCCCTACGAGCAGTACTTC
>TRBJ2-6|once|TRBV9|-
CASSTRPGVTNVLTF
TGTGCCAGCAGCACACGACCGGGAGTTACCAACGTCCTGACTTTC
>TRBJ2-1|-|TRBV9|TRBD2
CASSVGPGTSGVSYNEQFF
TGTGCCAGCAGCGTAGGCCCCGGGACTAGCGGGGTATCCTACAATGAGCAGTTCTTC
>TRBJ1-3|-|TRBV15|-
CATSRGATGRSGNTIYF
TGTGCCACCAGCAGAGGTGCTACAGGGCGCTCTGGAAACACCATATATTTT
>TRBJ2-2|-|TRBV7-2|TRBD2
CASSLAGSGRAHTGELFF
TGTGCCAGCAGCTTAGCCGGTAGCGGGAGGGCTCATACCGGGGAGCTGTTTTTT
>TRBJ2-5|-|TRBV7-3|TRBD2
CASSTGTSGIPNQETQYF
TGTGCCAGCAGCACAGGGACTAGCGGGATCCCTAACCAAGAGACCCAGTACTTC
>TRBJ1-5|-|TRBV27|-
CASSWGGGGGQPQHF
TGTGCCAGCAGTTGGGGCGGGGGGGGCGGTCAGCCCCAGCATTTT
>TRBJ2-6|once|TRBV7-3|TRBD1
CASSLNRGESSGANVLTF
TGTGCCAGCAGCCTAAACAGGGGCGAGAGCTCTGGGGCCAACGTCCTGACTTTC
>TRBJ1-2|-|TRBV11-2|-
CASSLGLIREEGYTF
TGTGCCAGCAGCTTAGGATTGATAAGAGAGGAGGGCTACACCTTC
>TRBJ1-5|few|TRBV6-1|TRBD1
CASSEEGRGNSNQPQHF
TGTGCCAGCAGTGAAGAGGGCAGGGGGAATAGCAATCAGCCCCAGCATTTT
>TRBJ1-1|-|TRBV19|-
CASTPTGVGRPDF
TGTGCCAGTACGCCAACCGGGGTCGGGAGGCCGGACTTT
>TRBJ1-6|-|TRBV6-1|-
CASSEQARGGSPLHF
TGTGCCAGCAGTGAACAAGCCAGGGGCGGTTCACCCCTCCACTTT
>TRBJ2-1|once|TRBV19|TRBD2
CASSIRSSGRALSYNEQFF
TGTGCCAGTAGTATAAGATCTAGCGGGAGGGCCCTCTCCTACAATGAGCAGTTCTTC
>TRBJ2-7|-|TRBV5-6|TRBD2
CASSPGLAGNEQYF
TGTGCCAGCAGCCCGGGACTAGCGGGGAATGAGCAGTACTTC
>TRBJ2-5|-|TRBV11-2|TRBD2
CASSLPASGRRYQETQYF
TGTGCCAGCAGCCTTCCGGCTAGCGGGAGGAGGTACCAAGAGACCCAGTACTTC
>TRBJ1-5|few|TRBV9|TRBD1
CASSVEGTGQPQHF
TGTGCCAGCAGCGTAGAAGGGACAGGGCAGCCCCAGCATTTT